The 2 T cell receptor beta chains below come from one sample, sequenced in a study of blood T cells in healthy people across ages. Alongside a J-beta primer mix, a sample-barcoded 5' primer served in a second PCR lasting about 7 to 11 cycles. TCRdb used MiXCR to reprocess the 5' RACE reads, holding one entry per CDR3 protein. This sample has 800,000 to 950,000 distinct CDR3 sequences, with 25% to 35% found just once. This sample was also put to use in a study of T cells of mothers and their children.

The specimen sequenced was blood. All receptors come from a woman between 40 and 55 years old in good health.

V usage is TRBV12-3 or TRBV12-4 and J usage is TRBJ1-1; D is unresolved. Trimming shortened V by 2 bases and J by 2 bases, and 12 bases separated the two germline ends. The CDR3 totals 15 residues. CDR3 sequence: CASSLPANFNTEAFF. The DNA for the CDR3 is TGTGCCAGCAGTTTACCAGCGAACTTCAACACTGAAGCTTTCTTT.

This clonotype has just a few counts. Germline and junction disagree at one end, which may indicate a read error. The J gene is TRBJ2-7, the V gene TRBV27; the D is unclear. The V gene's germline CDR1 is MNHEY and CDR2 SMNVEV (reference sequence). There are 13 residues in the CDR3. CDR3 nucleotides: TGTGCCTGCAGTTTGGAGATTTCCTACGAGCAGTACTTC. Protein sequence: CACSLEISYEQYF.